What follows describes a single TCR beta chain. These data are taken from a study of T cell changes during pregnancy in multiple sclerosis. Trimming shortened V by 6 bases and J by 1 base, and 10 bases separated the two germline ends. The germline V gene encodes CDR1 MNHEY and CDR2 SVGAGI. The CDR3 has 15 amino acids. Some clones are missing from TCRdb's copy, which holds only in-frame ones; the method was immunoSEQ multiplex PCR. The table has roughly 35,000 clones, over 80% seen once. V usage is TRBV6-5 and J usage is TRBJ2-6, with D unclear. Sequenced: PBMCs (not recorded whether the cells were cultured). This clonotype originated in a female donor with multiple sclerosis, enrolled in a pregnancy study. The CDR3 here is CASRPQFSGANVLTF. CDR3 coding DNA: TGTGCCAGCAGACCCCAGTTTTCTGGGGCCAACGTCCTGACTTTC.